This TCR beta chain was captured by sequencing in a study of blood T cell repertoires in COVID-19 (dated by TCRdb to the early 2020s). About the full investigation: Collaborator samples came from the United States, Italy and Spain and covered acute and convalescent phases of COVID-19. The material from the prospective study consisted of cDNA or gDNA derived from T cells, B-cell-depleted T cells, or PBMCs. The dataset comprised deeply sampled blood TCRbeta repertoires from subjects exposed to, actively infected with, or recovered from COVID-19. The repertoires were released in a freely available public database meant as a resource for research on the immune response to SARS-CoV-2. Samples came from the ongoing ImmuneRACE study (first 160 participants) plus 1,254 subjects from 6 global collaborators. Nearly every sample came with metadata listing a de-identified subject ID, COVID-19 status, age in years and sex. HLA class I and class II types, where available, came from metadata supplied by the sample provider rather than from assay-based typing. Results the study describes overall, beyond this receptor: The amount of clinical and demographic metadata varied by source and participant and was provided uncurated.

This clone was seen once. The specificity of this receptor is unknown. The input lacks base qualities; no much larger clone sits a single base away. TCRbeta CDR3 regions were amplified from genomic DNA using the immunoSEQ Assay, a bias-controlled multiplex PCR. As for the original processing: Nucleated cell counts per sample were estimated from amplification of reference gene primers within the assay. Sequence reads were collapsed and filtered to measure the absolute abundance of every unique TCRbeta CDR3 rearrangement. For each sample, productive Simpson clonality was calculated as the square root of Simpson's diversity index over productive rearrangements. TCRdb took this table from immuneACCESS and kept in-frame rearrangements with V and J called. Such tables lack part of the clones; where checked against another copy, unresolved V genes explain under half of the gap, and the rest is unexplained. The V and J calls and clone size are taken from that table; D and trimming were inferred from the DNA. The sample table records approximately 70,000 clones; over 65% of these occur just once. The ten largest clones represent 35% to 40% of the sample.

The collaborating institutions used their own protocols to collect whole blood in K2EDTA tubes. For TCRbeta analysis, collaborator samples were shipped as frozen whole blood, as isolated PBMCs, or as DNA extracted from either sample type. The germline V gene (reference sequence) supplies CDR1 LNHDA and CDR2 SQIVND. V and J are truncated by 5 bases and 4 bases respectively, leaving an intervening sequence of 18 bases. Counted from cysteine to phenylalanine, this CDR3 has 16 amino acids. Of the read, only the CDR3 DNA is kept; its 48 bases are in frame from base 1. The sequencing sample was made of peripheral blood. The receptor chain draws on TRBV19 and TRBJ1-5, with TRBD1 perhaps the D gene, on 5 matching bases. This sequence originates from an older woman with acute or convalescent COVID-19. Here the CDR3 is given as CASSPSDRGWNQPQHF. The DNA reads as follows: TGTGCCAGTAGTCCATCCGATAGGGGATGGAATCAGCCCCAGCATTTT.